A single sample is the source of the 11 T cell receptor beta chains below, sequenced in a study of blood T cell repertoires in COVID-19. Sequenced by immunoSEQ multiplex PCR; TCRdb stores in-frame clones only, minus some. The profile covers hundreds of thousands of clones, with about 90% appearing a single time and more than 5% taken by the ten largest. The sequenced material came from peripheral blood. The receptors derive from a woman between 50 and 59 years old with COVID-19, enrolled during active disease.

The rearrangement links TRBV19 to TRBJ1-4; D remains unclear. Germline CDR1 reads LNHDA; CDR2 reads SQIVND (reference sequence). V was pared by 6 bases and J by 0 bases, with 11 bases between. The CDR3 totals 15 residues. The CDR3 nucleotides are TGTGCCAGTAGCCCCATGGCAGCAACTAATGAAAAACTGTTTTTT. Its translation: CASSPMAATNEKLFF.

The rearrangement joins TRBV15 to TRBJ1-1; 7 bases map to TRBD1. This CDR3 region has 14 residues. Trimming at V came to 4 bases and at J to 4 bases, leaving 6 bases not matched to a gene. CDR1 is LNHNV and CDR2 is YYDKDF in the germline V gene (reference sequence). The CDR3 DNA sequence: TGTGCCACCAGCACGGACAGGAGGAGCACTGAAGCTTTCTTT. Translating gives CATSTDRRSTEAFF. Drawing the rest from reference TRBV15 and TRBJ1-1, the complete variable domain is DAMVIQNPRYQVTQFGKPVTLSCSQTLNHNVMYWYQQKSSQAPKLLFHYYDKDFNNEADTPDNFQSRRPNTSFCFLDIRSPGLGDTAMYLCATSTDRRSTEAFFGQGTRLTVV.

The count of this clone is one. The chain is built from TRBV19 and TRBJ2-7; 10 bases align to TRBD1. V lost 5 bases to trimming and J lost 5 bases; unmatched junction nucleotides: 3. The CDR3 totals 13 residues. The germline gives CDR1 LNHDA, CDR2 SQIVND (reference sequence). CDR3 loop: CASSGQGGHEQYF. For the CDR3, the DNA is TGTGCCAGTAGTGGACAGGGGGGACACGAGCAGTACTTC. The full variable domain, rest sourced from reference TRBV19 and TRBJ2-7, is DGGITQSPKYLFRKEGQNVTLSCEQNLNHDAMYWYRQDPGQGLRLIYYSQIVNDFQKGDIAEGYSVSREKKESFPLTVTSAQKNPTAFYLCASSGQGGHEQYFGPGTRLTVT.

To note about this clone: Additional DNA sequences in this sample encode the identical CDR3. V usage is TRBV9 and J usage is TRBJ2-5; D possibly corresponds to TRBD1 (6 bases). The germline V gene has CDR1 SGDLS and CDR2 YYNGEE. The CDR3 contains 15 residues. Trimming took 2 bases from V and 4 from J, leaving 15 bases between them. The CDR3, as DNA: TGTGCCAGCAGCGTCCTGGGGGCCATAGGAGAGACCCAGTACTTC. Translating gives CASSVLGAIGETQYF.

V usage is TRBV10-3 and J usage is TRBJ1-4, with D perhaps matching TRBD1 (6 bases). The germline CDR1 and CDR2 sequences are ENHRY and SYGVKD. V was clipped by 10 bases and J by 6 bases, with 15 bases between them. The CDR3 is 13 amino acids. In nucleotides, the CDR3 is TGTGCCACAAGGGGGTCTTTAGATGAAAAACTGTTTTTT. Its translation is CATRGSLDEKLFF.

This chain connects TRBV7-3 to TRBJ2-3, with a tentative D call TRBD2 (5 bases). Germline V gene sequence: CDR1 SGHTA, CDR2 FQGTGA. V lost 0 bases to trimming and J lost 6 bases, with 16 bases between them. The CDR3 totals 16 residues. The chain's CDR3 is CASSLTEVVPRDTQYF. In DNA form, the CDR3 reads TGTGCCAGCAGCTTAACGGAGGTAGTCCCGAGGGATACGCAGTATTTT.

The chain recombines TRBV7-2 with TRBJ1-1; the match to TRBD1 covers 7 bases. CDR1 SGHTA and CDR2 FQGNSA come from the germline V gene. The junction had 5 bases not matched to a gene; V was cut back by 2 bases and J by 5 bases. There are 14 residues in the CDR3. The CDR3 DNA is TGTGCCAGCAGCTTAAGGACAGGTTATACTGAAGCTTTCTTT. It encodes CASSLRTGYTEAFF.

The chain couples TRBV7-3 to TRBJ1-1; 9 bases fit TRBD1. The CDR3 runs 15 residues. The germline gives CDR1 SGHTA, CDR2 FQGTGA. V dropped 5 bases and J dropped 1; count of bases not matched to a gene: 5. The CDR3 DNA is TGTGCCAGCAGCCCACAGGGGGCGGGGAACACTGAAGCTTTCTTT. It encodes CASSPQGAGNTEAFF.

V gene TRBV5-1 combines with J gene TRBJ2-1; 10 bases match TRBD2. Germline-derived CDR1 and CDR2 are SGHRS and YFSETQ. The CDR3 is 19 amino acids. The J segment lost 7 bases and the V segment lost 4 bases, leaving 20 bases of the junction unmatched. The chain's CDR3 is CASSRRATGSGRAFNEQFF. Here the CDR3 DNA reads TGCGCCAGCAGCCGAAGGGCCACAGGGAGCGGGAGGGCCTTTAATGAGCAGTTCTTC. Variable domain in full (rest from reference TRBV5-1 and TRBJ2-1): KAGVTQTPRYLIKTRGQQVTLSCSPISGHRSVSWYQQTPGQGLQFLFEYFSETQRNKGNFPGRFSGRQFSNSRSEMNVSTLELGDSALYLCASSRRATGSGRAFNEQFFGPGTRLTVL.

The chain links TRBV5-1 to TRBJ2-1; no reliable D call. Trimming stripped 5 bases from V and 5 bases from J, with 11 bases between. The CDR3 extends over 13 amino acids. Germline V gene lookup returns CDR1 SGHRS and CDR2 YFSETQ. CDR3 in DNA: TGCGCCAGCAGTATAAATGTCGACAATGAGCAGTTCTTC. Translation: CASSINVDNEQFF.

The V and J genes are TRBV12-3 or TRBV12-4 and TRBJ2-1; TRBD1 might be the D (5 bases). The CDR3 consists of 12 residues. V gave up 3 bases and J gave up 7 bases, with 7 bases separating them. CDR3 bases: TGTGCCAGCAGTTTTTCAGGGAATGAGCAGTTCTTC. It codes for CASSFSGNEQFF.